This TCR beta chain emerged from a study of blood T cells in healthy people across ages. Background on the study: Per every two T cells, about one barcoded beta molecule was captured by template switching.

Looked up from germline, CDR1 is SGHRS and CDR2 is YFSETQ. Between the trimmed V and J ends, which lost 0 bases and 6 bases, there was a span of 7 bases. The CDR3 sequence is 13 residues long. Through a sample-barcoded 5' primer and a J-beta primer mix, a second PCR was run for roughly 7 to 12 cycles. TCRdb used MiXCR to reprocess the 5' RACE reads, holding one entry per CDR3 protein. Of more than 650,000 distinct CDR3 sequences listed, about a fifth are singletons. The sequenced sample consisted of blood. The clonotype comes from a man between 65 and 80 years old in good health. V is TRBV5-1 and J is TRBJ2-4; no clear D. CDR3 DNA sequence: TGCGCCAGCAGCTTGGATGGGGTAAACATTCAGTACTTC. Protein product: CASSLDGVNIQYF.